These 29 T cell receptor beta chains came from one sample sequenced in a study of blood T cell repertoires in COVID-19. Profiling relied on immunoSEQ multiplex PCR, and the TCRdb table lists in-frame clones only, not all of them. The table records some 140,000 clones, around 79% of them present only once. Sequenced sample: peripheral blood. Receptors were obtained from a man older than 75 with acute or convalescent COVID-19.

The CDR3 sequence is CASSLSHRGSNQPQHF. In DNA form, the CDR3 reads TGTGCCAGCAGTTTATCCCACAGGGGAAGCAATCAGCCCCAGCATTTT. This chain links TRBV28 with TRBJ1-5; 7 bases fit TRBD1. V trimming: 1 base; J trimming: 1 base; junction bases outside the gene matches: 4. This CDR3 has 16 residues. The germline V gene has CDR1 MDHEN and CDR2 SYDVKM. The complete variable domain, with remaining parts taken from reference TRBV28 and TRBJ1-5, reads DVKVTQSSRYLVKRTGEKVFLECVQDMDHENMFWYRQDPGLGLRLIYFSYDVKMKEKGDIPEGYSVSREKKERFSLILESASTNQTSMYLCASSLSHRGSNQPQHFGDGTRLSIL.

At least ten counts were recorded for this clone. The rearrangement uses TRBV30 and TRBJ1-2, with D possibly TRBD1 on 5 matching bases. This CDR3 has 12 residues. Trimming removed 1 base at V and 7 bases at J, with 10 bases between. Germline lookup yields CDR1 GTSNPN and CDR2 SVGIG (reference sequence). The CDR3 reads CAWSEGLGGYTF. DNA of the CDR3: TGTGCCTGGAGTGAGGGGCTTGGTGGCTACACCTTC.

The J gene is TRBJ2-7, the V gene TRBV28, with 8 bases that match TRBD2. There are 16 residues in the CDR3. V lost 3 bases and J lost 0; bases outside the gene matches: 7. Per the germline V gene, CDR1 is MDHEN and CDR2 is SYDVKM. In DNA, the CDR3 is TGTGCCAGCAGTTTTAGTAGCGGGGACTACTCCTACGAGCAGTACGTC. It specifies CASSFSSGDYSYEQYV.

The chain has TRBV3-1 (or the pseudogene TRBV3-2) and TRBJ2-2, with 12 bases lining up with TRBD1. Germline CDR1 LGHDT, CDR2 YNNKEL (reference sequence). The CDR3 runs 16 residues. V shed 4 bases and J 7 bases; nucleotides not matched to a gene: 7. CDR3 coding DNA: TGTGCCAGCAGCCTGGGACAGGGGGCGCCTCGCGGGGAGCTGTTTTTT. Its translation is CASSLGQGAPRGELFF.

Turning to this clone: At one end, the junction sequence differs from germline, possibly due to a read error. This chain's CDR3 is CASSKVSGGTGTNVLTF. The CDR3 nucleotides read TGTGCCAGTAGTAAGGTGAGCGGGGGAACTGGGACCAACGTCCTGACTTTC. V and J are TRBV19 and TRBJ2-6; 8 positions match TRBD2. Germline loops: CDR1 LNHDA, CDR2 SQIVND (reference sequence). The CDR3 has 17 amino acids.

V usage is TRBV27 and J usage is TRBJ2-3; D gene unclear. Germline CDR1 MNHEY, CDR2 SMNVEV (reference sequence). The CDR3 sequence is 13 residues long. Trimming took 0 bases from V and 2 from J, leaving 3 bases between them. CDR3 amino acids: CASSLSLTDTQYF. DNA for the CDR3: TGTGCCAGCAGTTTATCCCTCACAGATACGCAGTATTTT.

The rearrangement joins TRBV27 to TRBJ1-2, with D perhaps matching TRBD1 (6 bases). The V end lost 3 bases, the J end lost 7 bases, and 24 bases lay between the germline ends. The CDR3 length is 17 residues. From germline, CDR1 is MNHEY and CDR2 SMNVEV (reference sequence). The CDR3 region is CASSFVTSGTPLRGYTF. The CDR3 DNA reads TGTGCCAGCAGTTTCGTCACCTCCGGGACACCTTTACGTGGCTACACCTTC.

The chain has TRBV19 and TRBJ1-5; D might be TRBD1 (6 bases). V was clipped by 3 bases and J by 0 bases, with 9 bases between them. The CDR3 extends over 15 amino acids. Germline lookup yields CDR1 LNHDA and CDR2 SQIVND (reference sequence). The CDR3 protein is CASSIGQISNQPQHF. The CDR3 DNA reads as TGTGCCAGTAGTATTGGACAGATTAGCAATCAGCCCCAGCATTTT.

The chain combines TRBV30 with TRBJ1-2; the match to TRBD1 covers 7 bases. Looked up from germline, CDR1 is GTSNPN and CDR2 is SVGIG (reference sequence). J gave up 1 base and V 3 bases, and 5 bases lay outside the gene matches. This CDR3 is 14 amino acids long. CDR3 amino acids: CAWSRQGLNYGYTF. DNA of the CDR3: TGTGCCTGGAGCCGACAGGGCCTTAACTATGGCTACACCTTC.

This clone showed up just a few times. The chain links TRBV11-3 to TRBJ1-4, with a weak D call TRBD1 (6 bases). The CDR3 length is 14 residues. V lost 4 bases and J 8 bases, leaving 14 bases between the germline ends. Germline V gene data show CDR1 as SGHNT and CDR2 as YENEEA. CDR3: CASSSPTGREKLFF. CDR3 nucleotide sequence: TGTGCCAGCAGCTCCCCGACAGGTCGGGAAAAACTGTTTTTT. Complete variable domain (other parts from reference TRBV11-3 and TRBJ1-4): EAGVVQSPRYKIIEKKQPVAFWCNPISGHNTLYWYLQNLGQGPELLIRYENEEAVDDSQLPKDRFSAERLKGVDSTLKIQPAELGDSAVYLCASSSPTGREKLFFGSGTQLSVL.

V is TRBV19 and J is TRBJ1-3; 8 nucleotides line up with TRBD1. The germline V gene encodes CDR1 LNHDA and CDR2 SQIVND (reference sequence). The CDR3 spans 14 residues. V was clipped by 8 bases and J by 2 bases; unmatched bases: 5. CDR3 sequence (DNA): TGTGCCAGTCGGGCACAGGGGGCTGGAAACACCATATATTTT. It translates to CASRAQGAGNTIYF.

V usage is TRBV2 and J usage is TRBJ1-1; D is possibly TRBD1 (6 bases). CDR1 and CDR2 (germline): SNHLY, FYNNEI. The CDR3 extends over 13 amino acids. The germline V and J ends were trimmed by 8 bases and 2 bases, with 12 bases remaining between them. CDR3 protein: CASGGQLNTEAFF. Written as DNA, the CDR3 is TGTGCCAGCGGAGGACAGCTTAACACTGAAGCTTTCTTT.

This clone was recorded only once. This rearrangement joins TRBV10-3 to TRBJ1-2, with D uncertain. CDR3 size: 16 residues. V lost 2 bases and J 0 bases, leaving 13 bases between the germline ends. Germline V CDR1 and CDR2: ENHRY, SYGVKD. The CDR3: CAISEPGSAANYGYTF. CDR3 sequence (DNA): TGTGCCATCAGTGAGCCCGGCTCGGCGGCTAACTATGGCTACACCTTC.

This chain joins TRBV3-1 (or the pseudogene TRBV3-2) and TRBJ2-5; D is unclear. Germline lookup yields CDR1 LGHDT and CDR2 YNNKEL (reference sequence). There are 14 residues in the CDR3. V lost 2 bases to trimming and J lost 1 base, with 8 bases between them. CDR3 sequence: CASSQTTSQETQYF. As DNA, the CDR3 is TGTGCCAGCAGCCAAACTACCAGCCAAGAGACCCAGTACTTC.

The rearrangement uses TRBV19 and TRBJ2-3; D is unclear. This CDR3 comprises 14 residues. CDR1 and CDR2 (germline): LNHDA, SQIVND (reference sequence). V dropped 6 bases and J dropped 1 base, with 11 bases sitting between them. The CDR3 loop reads CASRVQIGTDTQYF. The CDR3 region has the DNA TGTGCCAGTAGAGTGCAGATCGGCACAGATACGCAGTATTTT. Together with reference TRBV19 and TRBJ2-3, the CDR3 gives the full variable domain: DGGITQSPKYLFRKEGQNVTLSCEQNLNHDAMYWYRQDPGQGLRLIYYSQIVNDFQKGDIAEGYSVSREKKESFPLTVTSAQKNPTAFYLCASRVQIGTDTQYFGPGTRLTVL.

This sequence joins TRBV18 and TRBJ1-5, with 7 bases that match TRBD1. This CDR3 is 16 amino acids long. After removal of 3 bases from V and 4 bases from J, the junction contained 9 bases not matched to a gene. CDR1 and CDR2 from the germline V gene are KGHSH and LQKENI. CDR3 sequence reads: CASSPNGQAANQPQHF. DNA of the CDR3: TGTGCCAGCTCACCTAACGGACAGGCCGCAAATCAGCCCCAGCATTTT. The full variable domain, with the rest looked up from reference TRBV18 and TRBJ1-5, is NAGVMQNPRHLVRRRGQEARLRCSPMKGHSHVYWYRQLPEEGLKFMVYLQKENIIDESGMPKERFSAEFPKEGPSILRIQQVVRGDSAAYFCASSPNGQAANQPQHFGDGTRLSIL.

This chain connects TRBV6-1 to TRBJ1-6; 8 bases are a match to TRBD1. CDR3 length equals 19 residues. V lost 2 bases and J lost 3; bases outside the gene matches: 12. CDR1 and CDR2 from the germline V gene are MNHNS and SASEGT. The DNA for the CDR3 is TGTGCCAGCAGTGAATCCGTCGACAGGGGATTCAACTATAATTCACCCCTCCACTTT. Translated: CASSESVDRGFNYNSPLHF.

CDR3 amino acids: CASSAPQGGETQYF. For the CDR3, the DNA is TGTGCCAGCAGTGCCCCGCAGGGAGGAGAGACCCAGTACTTC. The chain has TRBV25-1 and TRBJ2-5; weak D call: TRBD2 (6 bases). The CDR3 spans 14 residues. Trimming removed 4 bases at V and 4 bases at J, with 13 bases between. Germline V gene lookup returns CDR1 MGHDK and CDR2 SYGVNS.

V and J are TRBV6-5 and TRBJ2-3; D not resolved. Germline V gene sequence: CDR1 MNHEY, CDR2 SVGAGI. V was clipped by 0 bases and J by 0 bases, with 7 bases between them. This CDR3 spans 15 amino acids. DNA of the CDR3: TGTGCCAGCAGTTACTCGAGTATGAGCACAGATACGCAGTATTTT. This gives the protein CASSYSSMSTDTQYF.

This chain links TRBV19 with TRBJ2-2, with D maybe TRBD1 (6 bases). The germline V gene has CDR1 LNHDA and CDR2 SQIVND (reference sequence). This CDR3 is built from 15 residues. V was pared by 11 bases and J by 1 base, with 17 bases between. Written as DNA, the CDR3 is TGTGCCGGGTCCCCGACAGGACAGAACACCGGGGAGCTGTTTTTT. Its protein product is CAGSPTGQNTGELFF.

This chain links TRBV5-4 with TRBJ1-2; perhaps TRBD1 as D (5 bases). CDR1 is SGHNT and CDR2 is YYREEE in the germline V gene (reference sequence). The V end lost 0 bases, the J end lost 3 bases, and 9 bases lay between the germline ends. The CDR3 runs 14 residues. This CDR3 reads CASSLDRKDYGYTF. The CDR3 nucleotides are TGTGCCAGCAGCTTGGACAGGAAGGACTATGGCTACACCTTC.

There are many counts of this clone. The genes are TRBV29-1 and TRBJ2-1; TRBD2 aligns across 9 bases. J gave up 3 bases and V 5 bases, and 8 bases lay outside the gene matches. Per the germline V gene, CDR1 is SQVTM and CDR2 is ANQGSEA. The CDR3 consists of 15 residues. The CDR3 loop is CSVPRTSALYNEQFF. The CDR3 nucleotides are TGCAGCGTTCCCAGGACTAGCGCCCTCTACAATGAGCAGTTCTTC.

The rearrangement joins TRBV12-3 or TRBV12-4 to TRBJ1-6; TRBD1 matches at 7 bases. This CDR3 region has 13 residues. J gave up 9 bases and V 5 bases, and 4 bases lay outside the gene matches. The CDR3 region has the DNA TGTGCCAGCAGTCTTCAGGGGGGTTCACCCCTCCACTTT. Translated: CASSLQGGSPLHF.

The chain couples TRBV5-4 to TRBJ2-2; 7 bases are shared with TRBD1. CDR1 is SGHNT, CDR2 YYREEE, per germline (reference sequence). The CDR3 totals 16 residues. Losses at the gene ends were 4 bases for V and 0 bases for J; bases not matched to a gene: 6. As DNA, the CDR3 is TGTGCCAGCAGCCGGAACAGGGGCGCGAACACCGGGGAGCTGTTTTTT. Translated, it gives CASSRNRGANTGELFF.

The chain carries TRBV19 and TRBJ1-3; 10 positions agree with TRBD1. After removal of 9 bases from V and 7 bases from J, the junction contained 9 bases not matched to a gene. Germline V gene lookup returns CDR1 LNHDA and CDR2 SQIVND (reference sequence). This CDR3 is built from 14 residues. CDR3 nucleotides: TGTGCCAGCCTCCGGGACAGGGGAGAGAACACCATATATTTT. Protein product: CASLRDRGENTIYF.

V usage is TRBV30 and J usage is TRBJ2-7, with TRBD1 as a possible D gene (6 bases). This CDR3 is 11 amino acids long. The germline V and J ends were trimmed by 1 base and 6 bases, with 7 bases remaining between them. CDR1 is GTSNPN and CDR2 is SVGIG in the germline V gene (reference sequence). CDR3 nucleotides: TGTGCCTGGAGTGGAGGGGGCGAGCAGTACTTC. This gives the protein CAWSGGGEQYF. Full variable domain (rest looked up from reference TRBV30 and TRBJ2-7): SQTIHQWPATLVQPVGSPLSLECTVEGTSNPNLYWYRQAAGRGLQLLFYSVGIGQISSEVPQNLSASRPQDRQFILSSKKLLLSDSGFYLCAWSGGGEQYFGPGTRLTVT.

The V call is TRBV7-9, the J call TRBJ1-1; D might be TRBD1 (6 bases). V was clipped by 0 bases and J by 3 bases, with 17 bases between them. The CDR3 spans 17 residues. In germline, CDR1 is SEHNR, CDR2 FQNEAQ (reference sequence). The CDR3 sequence is CASSLAGGLRLDTEAFF. The CDR3 bases are TGTGCCAGCAGCTTAGCAGGGGGTCTCAGGTTGGACACTGAAGCTTTCTTT.

The chain is built from TRBV12-3 or TRBV12-4 and TRBJ1-2; 7 bases match TRBD1. With V trimmed by 6 bases and J by 6 bases, 4 bases remained unmatched. CDR3 length: 12 residues. CDR3 loop: CASRQGRHGYTF. CDR3 nucleotides: TGTGCCAGCAGACAGGGGCGCCATGGCTACACCTTC.

This clone was seen at least ten times. This chain joins TRBV11-2 and TRBJ2-2; D is unresolved. The V end was cut by 1 base, the J end by 3 bases, with 6 bases between. The CDR3 contains 14 residues. CDR1 is SGHAT, CDR2 FQNNGV, per germline. The CDR3: CASSLGLDTGELFF. The DNA of the CDR3 is TGTGCCAGCAGCTTAGGGCTAGACACCGGGGAGCTGTTTTTT.